Each of the 2 T cell receptor beta chains below was sequenced from the same sample in a study of CD8 T cells in ankylosing spondylitis. Study outcomes and limitations: A motif of 7 to 9 highly homologous TCR beta variants was seen as apparently characteristic of ankylosing spondylitis blood.

Which antigens these TCRs recognize remains unknown. Using its own MiXCR run on the 5' RACE reads, TCRdb lists one record per CDR3 protein. The data contain about 540,000 distinct CDR3 sequences, roughly 13% of them singletons. Sequenced: blood, either unsorted or a sorted T cell fraction (not recorded which). The source of these receptors is a male donor with ankylosing spondylitis.

V usage is TRBV20-1 and J usage is TRBJ2-2; possibly TRBD1 or TRBD2 for D (5 bases each). This CDR3 is built from 15 residues. CDR1 DFQATT and CDR2 SNEGSKA come from the germline V gene (reference sequence). The germline V and J ends were trimmed by 3 bases and 2 bases, with 13 bases remaining between them. CDR3 DNA: TGCAGTGCTAGTCCCCGGGACCATAACACCGGGGAGCTGTTTTTT. Its protein is CSASPRDHNTGELFF.

A few counts support this clonotype. The genes are TRBV18 and TRBJ2-3; D gene uncertain. The CDR3 has 16 residues. Between the trimmed V and J ends, which lost 3 bases and 0 bases, there was a span of 13 bases. Germline V gives CDR1 KGHSH, CDR2 LQKENI. The CDR3 loop reads CASSPPNTRSTDTQYF. CDR3 nucleotide sequence: TGTGCCAGCTCACCCCCGAATACGCGGAGCACAGATACGCAGTATTTT.